A single sample is the source of the 22 T cell receptor beta chains below, sequenced in a study of PD-1 blockade in mismatch repair-deficient tumors. Libraries were prepared by immunoSEQ multiplex PCR; TCRdb keeps only in-frame clonotypes and omits some of them. The table has roughly 120,000 clones, about 88% seen once. The input for sequencing was peripheral blood, taken roughly 67 weeks after starting pembrolizumab. These receptors were obtained from an adult with mismatch repair-deficient cancer.

This clone was observed once. V and J are TRBV6-6 and TRBJ2-1, with D hard to call. V lost 2 bases and J 7 bases, leaving 12 bases between the germline ends. Germline values: CDR1 MNHNY, CDR2 SVGAGI (reference sequence). This CDR3 comprises 14 residues. This CDR3 reads CASSYDTVGNEQFF. DNA of the CDR3: TGTGCCAGCAGTTACGATACAGTGGGGAATGAGCAGTTCTTC.

This clone came up a few times. The chain uses TRBV2 and TRBJ2-3; D tentatively reads TRBD1 or TRBD2 (5 bases each). Germline values: CDR1 SNHLY, CDR2 FYNNEI. V was pared by 8 bases and J by 3 bases, with 12 bases between. The CDR3 covers 13 residues. This chain's CDR3 is CASGTVGTDTQYF. Here the CDR3 DNA reads TGTGCCAGCGGGACGGTCGGTACAGATACGCAGTATTTT.

J is TRBJ2-1 and V is TRBV7-9; 14 positions agree with TRBD2. This CDR3 region has 16 residues. Germline values: CDR1 SEHNR, CDR2 FQNEAQ (reference sequence). Trimming cost V 6 bases and J 8 bases; bases outside gene matches: 9. CDR3 in DNA: TGTGCCAGCAGTTACGGGACTAGCGGGAGTGTGGATGAGCAGTTCTTC. This translates into CASSYGTSGSVDEQFF.

Remarks on this clone: Other DNA sequences within the sample encode an identical CDR3. The chain employs TRBV30 and TRBJ1-3; possibly TRBD1 for D (6 bases). Trimming took off 2 bases at V and 2 bases at J, with 10 bases between the two ends. The germline V gene has CDR1 GTSNPN and CDR2 SVGIG (reference sequence). This CDR3 is 14 amino acids long. CDR3 sequence (DNA): TGTGCCTGGAGTCTGGGGGGCCCTGGAAACACCATATATTTT. Translated, it gives CAWSLGGPGNTIYF. Supplemented by reference TRBV30 and TRBJ1-3, the full variable domain reads SQTIHQWPATLVQPVGSPLSLECTVEGTSNPNLYWYRQAAGRGLQLLFYSVGIGQISSEVPQNLSASRPQDRQFILSSKKLLLSDSGFYLCAWSLGGPGNTIYFGEGSWLTVV.

This chain uses TRBV27 with TRBJ1-5, with D maybe TRBD1 (5 bases). The V gene's germline CDR1 is MNHEY and CDR2 SMNVEV (reference sequence). The ends were cut back, 6 bases at V and 2 bases at J, with 14 bases in the middle. CDR3 size: 15 residues. Here the CDR3 DNA reads TGTGCCAGCAGCCGAGGGGTGAGTGGCAATCAGCCCCAGCATTTT. Translating gives CASSRGVSGNQPQHF.

The gene calls are TRBV7-9 and TRBJ2-3, with D unresolved. The V and J ends lost 4 bases and 3 bases respectively, with 20 bases between them. Per the germline V gene, CDR1 is SEHNR and CDR2 is FQNEAQ (reference sequence). The CDR3 is 17 residues long. The CDR3 nucleotides are TGTGCCAGCAGCTACCAAGTGACTGGAGCGCCAACAGATACGCAGTATTTT. This gives the protein CASSYQVTGAPTDTQYF.

The V gene is TRBV28, the J gene TRBJ2-5; 8 positions match TRBD2. Germline V lookup: CDR1 MDHEN, CDR2 SYDVKM. CDR3 length: 14 amino acids. Germline trimming cut 3 bases from V and 4 bases from J; bases unmatched to any gene: 4. As DNA, the CDR3 is TGTGCCAGCAGTTTTATTGCGGGAGGAGAGACCCAGTACTTC. Amino acids: CASSFIAGGETQYF.

The gene calls are TRBV14 and TRBJ1-2, with a tentative D call TRBD1 (5 bases). With 1 base removed from V and 2 bases from J, the gap between germline ends came to 11 bases. The CDR3 contains 15 residues. Germline V gene sequence: CDR1 SGHDN, CDR2 FVKESK. CDR3 in amino acids: CASSQGVGGNYGYTF. CDR3 nucleotides: TGTGCCAGCAGCCAAGGGGTCGGGGGAAACTATGGCTACACCTTC. Using reference TRBV14 and TRBJ1-2 for the parts outside the CDR3, the full variable domain is EAGVTQFPSHSVIEKGQTVTLRCDPISGHDNLYWYRRVMGKEIKFLLHFVKESKQDESGMPNNRFLAERTGGTYSTLKVQPAELEDSGVYFCASSQGVGGNYGYTFGSGTRLTVV.

The rearrangement joins TRBV5-6 to TRBJ2-2; TRBD2 might be the D (6 bases). The CDR3 totals 16 residues. The ends were cut back, 0 bases at V and 9 bases at J, with 18 bases in the middle. Germline V lookup: CDR1 SGHDT, CDR2 YYEEEE. The CDR3 DNA reads TGTGCCAGCAGCTTGGGCCGGGGAGGATTAGATCGGGAGCTGTTTTTT. Its translation is CASSLGRGGLDRELFF.

The J gene is TRBJ2-7, the V gene TRBV28; 12 bases fit TRBD2. J was trimmed by 3 bases and V by 5 bases; bases with no gene match: 8. The germline gives CDR1 MDHEN, CDR2 SYDVKM. The CDR3 loop spans 16 amino acids. DNA of the CDR3: TGTGCCAGCAGTCTGTATTCTAGCGGGAGGGACTACGAGCAGTACTTC. Its protein product is CASSLYSSGRDYEQYF.

The CDR3 reads CASSARGPGNTIYF. The CDR3, as DNA: TGTGCCAGCAGTGCCAGGGGGCCGGGAAACACCATATATTTT. This rearrangement joins TRBV6-1 to TRBJ1-3; TRBD1 agrees at 8 bases. CDR1 is MNHNS, CDR2 SASEGT, per germline. This CDR3 is built from 14 residues. Losses at the gene ends were 4 bases for V and 4 bases for J; bases not matched to a gene: 3.

This chain connects TRBV10-1 to TRBJ2-1, with D perhaps matching TRBD1 or TRBD2 (5 bases each). This CDR3 has 13 amino acids. The V gene's germline CDR1 is WNHNN and CDR2 SYGVQD (reference sequence). Between the trimmed V and J ends, which lost 4 bases and 6 bases, there was a span of 10 bases. This CDR3 is CASSGGTANEQFF. CDR3 in DNA: TGCGCCAGCAGTGGGGGGACCGCCAATGAGCAGTTCTTC.

The chain is built from TRBV9 and TRBJ1-2; perhaps TRBD1 as D (6 bases). The V and J ends lost 0 bases and 4 bases respectively, with 10 bases between them. The CDR3 runs to 14 residues. Germline V lookup: CDR1 SGDLS, CDR2 YYNGEE. CDR3 nucleotide sequence: TGTGCCAGCAGCGTAGGCGGGACATTCTATGGCTACACCTTC. Encoded protein: CASSVGGTFYGYTF.

The J gene is TRBJ2-1, the V gene TRBV6-5, with D tentatively TRBD2 (5 bases). Trimming cost V 5 bases and J 4 bases, with 6 bases left between them. The CDR3 extends over 12 amino acids. Germline V gives CDR1 MNHEY, CDR2 SVGAGI. The CDR3 is CASSAGYNEQFF. The DNA of the CDR3 is TGTGCCAGCAGTGCGGGTTACAATGAGCAGTTCTTC.

The V call is TRBV10-2, the J call TRBJ2-7, with 9 bases aligning to TRBD1. Germline V gene data show CDR1 as WSHSY and CDR2 as SAAADI. CDR3 length equals 15 residues. Trimming removed 3 bases from V and 2 bases from J; junction bases left unmatched: 5. The CDR3 protein is CASSEWGQGTYEQYF. The CDR3, as DNA: TGCGCCAGCAGTGAATGGGGACAGGGCACCTACGAGCAGTACTTC.

The chain joins TRBV6-5 to TRBJ2-7; TRBD1 might be the D (6 bases). The CDR3 runs 11 residues. Germline V gives CDR1 MNHEY, CDR2 SVGAGI. Between the trimmed V and J ends, which lost 5 bases and 9 bases, there was a span of 11 bases. The CDR3 sequence: CASSGTGLQYF. The CDR3 DNA reads TGTGCCAGCAGTGGTACAGGGTTGCAGTACTTC.

CDR3 nucleotides: TGTGCCAGCAGCTATACGGAAGAGACCCAGTACTTC. Translated: CASSYTEETQYF. The V and J genes are TRBV11-3 and TRBJ2-5, with D hard to call. There are 12 residues in the CDR3. The germline V and J ends were trimmed by 4 bases and 3 bases, with 6 bases remaining between them. The germline CDR1 and CDR2 sequences are SGHNT and YENEEA.

The V call is TRBV30, the J call TRBJ1-3; D unclear. Between the trimmed V and J ends, which lost 4 bases and 4 bases, there was a span of 14 bases. CDR1 is GTSNPN and CDR2 is SVGIG in the germline V gene (reference sequence). This CDR3 has 14 residues. The CDR3 coding sequence is TGTGCCTGGAACTTTGCCGGTTCAGGAAACACCATATATTTT. This codes for CAWNFAGSGNTIYF.

The genes are TRBV4-1 and TRBJ2-5, with 7 bases lining up with TRBD2. V gave up 0 bases and J gave up 5 bases; unmatched junction bases: 6. Germline CDR1 and CDR2: MGHRA and YSYEKL. The CDR3 totals 15 residues. The CDR3 DNA sequence: TGCGCCAGCAGCCAAGATTTGGCTAGCGGCGAGACCCAGTACTTC. Its protein product is CASSQDLASGETQYF.

The DNA of the CDR3 is TGTGCCAGCAGCTTGAACCGCGGTTACGAGCAGTACTTC. Its protein product is CASSLNRGYEQYF. The chain employs TRBV7-9 and TRBJ2-7; D remains ambiguous. V was trimmed by 3 bases and J by 4 bases, leaving 10 bases between them. CDR1 and CDR2 from the germline V gene are SEHNR and FQNEAQ (reference sequence). The CDR3 sequence is 13 residues long.

In DNA, the CDR3 is TGCGCCAGCAGTGAGTCGGGACGGAGCTCCTACGAGCAGTACTTC. This gives the protein CASSESGRSSYEQYF. The J gene is TRBJ2-7, the V gene TRBV10-2; D may correspond to TRBD1 or TRBD2 (5 bases each). This CDR3 has 15 residues. The V and J ends lost 0 bases and 0 bases respectively, with 9 bases between them. Germline-derived CDR1 and CDR2 are WSHSY and SAAADI.

This clone came up a few times. The chain is built from TRBV30 and TRBJ1-2; 7 bases fit TRBD1. The V gene end was trimmed by 5 bases and the J gene end by 2 bases; junction bases not matched to a gene: 5. Germline loops: CDR1 GTSNPN, CDR2 SVGIG (reference sequence). The CDR3 spans 13 residues. DNA of the CDR3: TGTGCCTGGGGCAGGGGGACCAACTATGGCTACACCTTC. Its protein product is CAWGRGTNYGYTF.